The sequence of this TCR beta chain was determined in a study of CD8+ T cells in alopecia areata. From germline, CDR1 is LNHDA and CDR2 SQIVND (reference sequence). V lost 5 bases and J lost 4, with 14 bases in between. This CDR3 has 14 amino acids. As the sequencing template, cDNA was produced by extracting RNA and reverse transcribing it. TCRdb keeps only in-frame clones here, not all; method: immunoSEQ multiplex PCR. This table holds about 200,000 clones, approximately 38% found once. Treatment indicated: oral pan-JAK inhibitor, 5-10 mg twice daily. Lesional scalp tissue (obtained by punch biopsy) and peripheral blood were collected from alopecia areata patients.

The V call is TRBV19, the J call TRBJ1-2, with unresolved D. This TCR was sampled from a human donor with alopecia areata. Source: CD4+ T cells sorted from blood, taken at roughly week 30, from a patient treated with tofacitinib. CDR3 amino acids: CASSPRATVYGYTF. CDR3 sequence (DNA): TGTGCCAGTAGTCCCCGGGCGACGGTCTATGGCTACACCTTC.